These 32 T cell receptor beta chains came from one sample sequenced in a study of diagnostic markers for celiac disease. After re-calling the reads, TCRdb lists one entry per CDR3 protein, DNA absent. Recorded here are 3,500 to 4,500 distinct CDR3 sequences; the top ten clones represent 9% to 10%. The sample consisted of either unsorted cells or a sorted T cell fraction (not recorded which). The receptors come from a human donor. This table probably holds off-target reads from a library built for another chain.

Its frequency marks this clonotype as medium-sized. This chain connects TRBV7-2 to TRBJ2-5; the D call from TCRdb, TRBD2, cannot be confirmed without DNA. CDR1 and CDR2 (germline): SGHTA, FQGNSA. There are 17 residues in the CDR3. The CDR3 reads CASSLRLAGGSVKTQYF.

Judged by frequency, this clonotype is medium-sized. J is TRBJ1-6 and V is TRBV23-1; no DNA is available, so the TRBD1 call from TCRdb remains unchecked. TRBV23-1 is treated as an ORF (open reading frame) with a function not yet certain. The length of the CDR3 is 14 residues. The CDR3 reads CASSAGTAYSPLHF.

This clonotype shows up as medium-sized (0.01 to 0.1%) by frequency. The chain couples TRBV10-2 to TRBJ1-2. The CDR3 loop spans 12 amino acids. The germline V gene has CDR1 WSHSY and CDR2 SAAADI. CDR3: CASSESRYGYTF.

The V gene is TRBV27, the J gene TRBJ1-2; TCRdb's D gene call, TRBD1, goes unchecked for lack of DNA. This CDR3 comprises 12 residues. Germline loops: CDR1 MNHEY, CDR2 SMNVEV (reference sequence). The CDR3 reads CASSFRGDGYTF.

The chain joins TRBV5-1 to TRBJ2-1; TCRdb's assignment of TRBD2 cannot be checked, as there is no DNA. Per the germline V gene, CDR1 is SGHRS and CDR2 is YFSETQ. This CDR3 spans 14 amino acids. This CDR3 reads CASTRTSPYNEQFF.

This clonotype counts as medium-sized by frequency. This rearrangement joins TRBV2 to TRBJ2-1; TCRdb gives TRBD2 as the D gene, but with no DNA this cannot be confirmed. Germline V CDR1 and CDR2: SNHLY, FYNNEI. This CDR3 has 13 residues. CDR3 amino acids: CASSSRSRNEQFF.

Its frequency marks this clonotype as medium-sized. The chain is built from TRBV29-1 and TRBJ1-6; TCRdb's assignment of TRBD1 cannot be checked, as there is no DNA. The CDR3 length is 14 residues. Per germline, CDR1 SQVTM and CDR2 ANQGSEA. The CDR3 is CSVPGQGSNSPLHF. Complete variable domain (other parts from reference TRBV29-1 and TRBJ1-6): SAVISQKPSRDICQRGTSLTIQCQVDSQVTMMFWYRQQPGQSLTLIATANQGSEATYESGFVIDKFPISRPNLTFSTLTVSNMSPEDSSIYLCSVPGQGSNSPLHFGNGTRLTVT.

The chain couples TRBV7-2 to TRBJ2-7; the D call from TCRdb, TRBD1, cannot be confirmed without DNA. Germline V gene lookup returns CDR1 SGHTA and CDR2 FQGNSA. This CDR3 has 15 residues. CDR3 amino acids: CASTDPDRARSGQYF.

This clonotype is called medium-sized (0.01 to 0.1%) based on its frequency. The chain has TRBV10-2 and TRBJ1-2; TCRdb calls TRBD1, which cannot be checked without DNA. The CDR3 is 15 residues long. Germline assignment: CDR1 WSHSY and CDR2 SAAADI. The CDR3: CASSESSRGAYGYTF.

The chain is built from TRBV20-1 and TRBJ2-5. Germline CDR1 is DFQATT and CDR2 is SNEGSKA (reference sequence). This CDR3 spans 11 amino acids. The chain's CDR3 is CSARWQETQYF.

The chain joins TRBV5-6 to TRBJ1-6; TCRdb selects TRBD1, and the lack of DNA leaves this call unchecked. The CDR3 is 17 amino acids. Germline CDR1 is SGHDT and CDR2 is YYEEEE. The CDR3: CASSLGGARVGFRPLHF.

This clonotype counts as medium-sized by frequency. The V gene is TRBV20-1, the J gene TRBJ1-4; TCRdb picks TRBD1, but there is no DNA to check that call. CDR3 length: 13 amino acids. Germline values: CDR1 DFQATT, CDR2 SNEGSKA (reference sequence). The CDR3 reads CSAWGQGREKLFF.

The V and J genes are TRBV7-8 and TRBJ2-3. Germline-derived CDR1 and CDR2 are SGHVS and FQNEAQ. The CDR3 totals 12 residues. This CDR3 is CASSLSRDTQYF. The full variable domain, with the rest looked up from reference TRBV7-8 and TRBJ2-3, is GAGVSQSPRYKVAKRGQDVALRCDPISGHVSLFWYQQALGQGPEFLTYFQNEAQLDKSGLPSDRFFAERPEGSVSTLKIQRTQQEDSAVYLCASSLSRDTQYFGPGTRLTVL.

Judged by frequency, this clonotype is medium-sized. This rearrangement joins TRBV20-1 to TRBJ2-2; TCRdb's assignment of TRBD1 cannot be checked, as there is no DNA. CDR3 length: 13 amino acids. Germline assignment: CDR1 DFQATT and CDR2 SNEGSKA (reference sequence). CDR3 sequence: CSARDLGAGELFF.

This chain's CDR3 is CASSFPSGSTDTQYF. The chain carries TRBV5-6 and TRBJ2-3. The CDR3 consists of 15 residues. CDR1 SGHDT and CDR2 YYEEEE come from the germline V gene.

This clonotype is identified as medium-sized from frequency. The genes are TRBV30 and TRBJ1-3. Germline-derived CDR1 and CDR2 are GTSNPN and SVGIG (reference sequence). The CDR3 extends over 12 amino acids. The CDR3 is CAWSTGGNTIYF.

The chain employs TRBV28 and TRBJ2-7; as DNA is missing, the TRBD1 call by TCRdb cannot be tested. This CDR3 has 15 amino acids. The germline CDR1 and CDR2 sequences are MDHEN and SYDVKM. CDR3 region: CASSLSPYRVYEQYF.

The gene calls are TRBV20-1 and TRBJ2-1; TCRdb returns TRBD2, unconfirmable since there is no DNA. The CDR3 spans 17 residues. Germline CDR1 DFQATT, CDR2 SNEGSKA (reference sequence). The CDR3 is CSAREGASGGSYNEQFF.

This clonotype is medium-sized by frequency. V is TRBV7-6 and J is TRBJ2-7. Germline assignment: CDR1 SGHVS and CDR2 FNYEAQ. CDR3 size: 14 residues. CDR3 sequence: CASSFGPEAYEQYF.

The V and J genes are TRBV29-1 and TRBJ1-2. CDR1 is SQVTM and CDR2 is ANQGSEA in the germline V gene. CDR3 length equals 13 residues. The CDR3 reads CSYSGGQGHGYTF.

The chain employs TRBV20-1 and TRBJ1-2; TCRdb calls TRBD1, which cannot be checked without DNA. The germline V gene encodes CDR1 DFQATT and CDR2 SNEGSKA (reference sequence). CDR3 length: 12 residues. CDR3 region: CSAGQGASGYTF.

The chain recombines TRBV19 with TRBJ1-1. The germline V gene has CDR1 LNHDA and CDR2 SQIVND (reference sequence). The length of the CDR3 is 14 residues. CDR3 loop: CASSINRVNTEAFF.

This clonotype is medium-sized (0.01 to 0.1%) by frequency. This chain joins TRBV7-2 and TRBJ2-1. This CDR3 spans 14 amino acids. Germline V gene lookup returns CDR1 SGHTA and CDR2 FQGNSA. The CDR3 protein is CASSTGPSYNEQFF.

This sequence joins TRBV29-1 and TRBJ1-1; no DNA is available, so the TRBD1 call from TCRdb remains unchecked. The CDR3 is 15 residues long. CDR1 and CDR2 from the germline V gene are SQVTM and ANQGSEA. The CDR3 region is CSVGGQGGLNTEAFF.

This clonotype counts as medium-sized by frequency. V gene TRBV12-3 or TRBV12-4 combines with J gene TRBJ1-5. The CDR3 is 14 amino acids. The CDR3 sequence: CASSVRGVNQPQHF.

This rearrangement joins TRBV21-1 to TRBJ1-6; TCRdb's D call of TRBD1 is untestable without DNA. TRBV21-1 is described as a pseudogene. There are 14 residues in the CDR3. This CDR3 is CASSRPGYNSPLHF.

The rearrangement links TRBV5-1 to TRBJ1-5; the TCRdb D gene call, TRBD1, has no DNA to confirm it. CDR3 length: 13 amino acids. Per germline, CDR1 SGHRS and CDR2 YFSETQ. CDR3 residues: CASSSTGDQPQHF.

The chain couples TRBV7-9 to TRBJ2-1; TCRdb's assignment of TRBD1 cannot be checked, as there is no DNA. CDR1 and CDR2 from the germline V gene are SEHNR and FQNEAQ (reference sequence). The CDR3 contains 14 residues. The CDR3 spells CATIYGGGYNEQFF.

This clonotype shows up as medium-sized by frequency. The chain couples TRBV20-1 to TRBJ1-2; TCRdb selects TRBD1, and the lack of DNA leaves this call unchecked. CDR1 is DFQATT, CDR2 SNEGSKA, per germline (reference sequence). The CDR3 contains 13 residues. The CDR3 here is CSARDRYSYGYTF.

By frequency, this clonotype is medium-sized. V and J are TRBV12-3 or TRBV12-4 and TRBJ1-2. There are 12 residues in the CDR3. The CDR3 spells CATDSSLGGYTF.

Measured by frequency, this clonotype is large. The rearrangement links TRBV20-1 to TRBJ1-2; TCRdb's assignment of TRBD1 cannot be checked, as there is no DNA. Germline lookup yields CDR1 DFQATT and CDR2 SNEGSKA (reference sequence). The CDR3 has 14 residues. CDR3 residues: CSPGVGAGDYGYTF.

Considering frequency, this clonotype is medium-sized. The chain is built from TRBV7-9 and TRBJ1-1. CDR1 is SEHNR and CDR2 is FQNEAQ in the germline V gene (reference sequence). The CDR3 runs to 13 residues. The CDR3 reads CASSLQEGTEAFF.